This entry lists 20 T cell receptor beta chains sequenced from one sample in a study of Ad26.COV2.S vaccination and SARS-CoV-2 variants. Sequencing used immunoSEQ multiplex PCR; TCRdb keeps in-frame clones, though not all of them. The data hold about 350,000 clones, with roughly nine tenths observed a single time. The sequences come from peripheral blood, collected after recovery from COVID-19. These receptors all come from a human donor who had recovered from COVID-19.

The V and J genes are TRBV4-2 and TRBJ2-1; 11 bases are shared with TRBD2. The CDR3 is 17 amino acids. Trimming at V came to 2 bases and at J to 10 bases, leaving 13 bases not matched to a gene. From germline, CDR1 is LGHNA and CDR2 YNFKEQ. In DNA form, the CDR3 reads TGTGCCAGCAGCCAAACCGGGACTAGCGGTTCCCAGGGGGAGCAGTTCTTC. Encoded protein: CASSQTGTSGSQGEQFF.

V gene TRBV7-8 combines with J gene TRBJ2-2; D not resolved. Germline V gives CDR1 SGHVS, CDR2 FQNEAQ. The CDR3 sequence is 12 residues long. V lost 5 bases to trimming and J lost 3 bases, with 4 bases between them. The CDR3 sequence is CASSPYTGELFF. The CDR3, as DNA: TGTGCCAGCAGCCCTTACACCGGGGAGCTGTTTTTT.

V gene TRBV18 combines with J gene TRBJ2-1; D might be TRBD2 (6 bases). V lost 6 bases and J 8 bases, leaving 11 bases between the germline ends. In germline, CDR1 is KGHSH, CDR2 LQKENI. The CDR3 is 12 residues long. In nucleotides, the CDR3 is TGTGCCAGCTCCCAAAGGAGGGATGAGCAGTTCTTC. Translated, it gives CASSQRRDEQFF.

This chain joins TRBV9 and TRBJ1-1; no reliable D call. Per germline, CDR1 SGDLS and CDR2 YYNGEE. V dropped 0 bases and J dropped 1 base, with 7 bases sitting between them. The CDR3 extends over 14 amino acids. In DNA form, the CDR3 reads TGTGCCAGCAGCGTAGTCTCCAGGAACACTGAAGCTTTCTTT. This translates into CASSVVSRNTEAFF.

V gene TRBV14 combines with J gene TRBJ2-7; D gene uncertain. From germline, CDR1 is SGHDN and CDR2 FVKESK. The CDR3 consists of 13 residues. V was trimmed by 6 bases and J by 2 bases, leaving 11 bases between them. The CDR3 DNA reads as TGTGCCAGCAGTCTCCGGTCTACCTACGAGCAGTACTTC. Translating it yields CASSLRSTYEQYF.

The rearrangement uses TRBV6-2 or TRBV6-3 and TRBJ1-5, with 10 bases that match TRBD1. V was pared by 6 bases and J by 14 bases, with 13 bases of the junction left unmatched. The CDR3 is 14 amino acids. The germline CDR1 and CDR2 sequences are MNHEY and SVGEGT. Written as DNA, the CDR3 is TGTGCCAGCAGCGGGGGTACCGGGACAGGGGCAAAGCATTTT. Amino acids: CASSGGTGTGAKHF.

As to this clone: One end of the junction varies from germline; a read error may be responsible. V usage is TRBV5-6 and J usage is TRBJ2-7, with a tentative D call TRBD2 (6 bases). The CDR3 consists of 12 residues. CDR1 SGHDT and CDR2 YYEEEE come from the germline V gene. The CDR3 region has the DNA TGTGCCAGCAGCTTGTGGGGACGGAGGGTTTTCTTC. Its translation is CASSLWGRRVFF.

V is TRBV19 and J is TRBJ2-7, with 7 bases matching TRBD1. The V and J ends lost 1 base and 0 bases, in that order; junction bases with no gene match: 3. CDR1 LNHDA and CDR2 SQIVND come from the germline V gene (reference sequence). The length of the CDR3 is 15 residues. The CDR3 is CASSIVQGSSYEQYF. The CDR3 region has the DNA TGTGCCAGTAGTATAGTACAGGGGAGCTCCTACGAGCAGTACTTC.

This clone is a singleton in its sample. The chain links TRBV5-1 to TRBJ2-3, with TRBD2 matching over 7 bases. CDR1 SGHRS and CDR2 YFSETQ come from the germline V gene. The CDR3 extends over 16 amino acids. V trimming: 0 bases; J trimming: 4 bases; junction bases outside the gene matches: 8. The CDR3 sequence: CASSLVLRTSSDTQYF. The CDR3 DNA reads TGCGCCAGCAGCTTGGTCCTTCGGACTAGTTCAGATACGCAGTATTTT.

The gene calls are TRBV12-3 or TRBV12-4 and TRBJ1-1, with no clear D. Trimming took off 6 bases at V and 7 bases at J, with 12 bases between the two ends. The CDR3 spans 12 residues. The CDR3 nucleotides are TGTGCCAGCAGGCAGACGGGAGTTGAAGCTTTCTTT. It specifies CASRQTGVEAFF.

The chain recombines TRBV10-1 with TRBJ1-1, with D hard to call. This CDR3 region has 13 residues. Per the germline V gene, CDR1 is WNHNN and CDR2 is SYGVQD (reference sequence). Trimming took off 2 bases at V and 4 bases at J, with 8 bases between the two ends. The CDR3 loop reads CASSETIGTEAFF. The CDR3 bases are TGCGCCAGCAGTGAGACAATTGGCACTGAAGCTTTCTTT.

The chain couples TRBV10-1 to TRBJ1-6; D is undetermined. Trimming cost V 2 bases and J 4 bases, with 6 bases left between them. CDR3 size: 14 residues. CDR1 and CDR2 (germline): WNHNN, SYGVQD (reference sequence). The CDR3 region is CASSEDPYNSPLHF. For the CDR3, the DNA is TGCGCCAGCAGTGAGGACCCATATAATTCACCCCTCCACTTT.

This chain joins TRBV6-2 or TRBV6-3 and TRBJ1-1; no reliable D call. CDR1 and CDR2 from the germline V gene are MNHEY and SVGEGT. The CDR3 is 12 amino acids. Between the trimmed V and J ends, which lost 3 bases and 5 bases, there was a span of 7 bases. CDR3: CASSYGGTEAFF. The CDR3 DNA is TGTGCCAGCAGTTATGGCGGTACTGAAGCTTTCTTT.

The CDR3 nucleotides read TGTGCCAGCAGTGAGGCAGGGTACAATCAGCCCCAGCATTTT. This translates into CASSEAGYNQPQHF. The chain recombines TRBV6-1 with TRBJ1-5; D perhaps matches TRBD1 (5 bases). CDR1 MNHNS and CDR2 SASEGT come from the germline V gene. The CDR3 extends over 14 amino acids. V gave up 3 bases and J gave up 3 bases, with 9 bases separating them.

The gene calls are TRBV7-2 and TRBJ2-5, with D perhaps TRBD2 (6 bases). V was trimmed by 3 bases and J by 2 bases, leaving 13 bases between them. This CDR3 has 15 amino acids. Looked up from germline, CDR1 is SGHTA and CDR2 is FQGNSA. Written as DNA, the CDR3 is TGTGCCAGCAGCTTGTGGCTAGGACTACAAGAGACCCAGTACTTC. Amino acids: CASSLWLGLQETQYF.

This clone was seen just once. This chain connects TRBV5-1 to TRBJ2-7, with 10 bases aligning to TRBD2. The CDR3 spans 16 residues. The germline gives CDR1 SGHRS, CDR2 YFSETQ. With V trimmed by 0 bases and J by 0 bases, 3 bases remained unmatched. As DNA, the CDR3 is TGCGCCAGCAGCTTGGCCCAGCGGGGGGGCTCCTACGAGCAGTACTTC. Amino acid sequence: CASSLAQRGGSYEQYF.

The genes are TRBV6-2 or TRBV6-3 and TRBJ1-3, with D perhaps matching TRBD1 (5 bases). Germline V gives CDR1 MNHEY, CDR2 SVGEGT. The CDR3 has 15 residues. Deletions cut 4 bases from V and 4 bases from J, with 14 bases between. CDR3 coding DNA: TGTGCCAGCAGTTCCCTGCCGGGACCCGGAAACACCATATATTTT. Protein sequence: CASSSLPGPGNTIYF.

The rearrangement uses TRBV7-9 and TRBJ2-3; D remains unclear. The CDR3 has 11 residues. Germline loops: CDR1 SEHNR, CDR2 FQNEAQ (reference sequence). Trimming pared 10 bases from V and 5 bases from J, leaving 10 bases between. The CDR3 sequence: CATSTGDTQYF. CDR3 DNA sequence: TGTGCCACCTCGACGGGAGATACGCAGTATTTT.

J is TRBJ2-7 and V is TRBV12-3 or TRBV12-4; no definite D call. There are 12 residues in the CDR3. The V end lost 1 base, the J end lost 2 bases, and 3 bases lay between the germline ends. The CDR3 DNA is TGTGCCAGCAGTTTAGGGGCCTACGAGCAGTACTTC. Encoded protein: CASSLGAYEQYF.

The chain links TRBV11-1 to TRBJ1-1; D is ambiguous. Germline V gene data show CDR1 as SGHAT and CDR2 as FQDESV (reference sequence). CDR3 length: 14 residues. The ends were cut back, 1 base at V and 3 bases at J, with 9 bases in the middle. The CDR3 nucleotides read TGTGCCAGCAGCTTAGGCGCAGTGGACACTGAAGCTTTCTTT. This translates into CASSLGAVDTEAFF.